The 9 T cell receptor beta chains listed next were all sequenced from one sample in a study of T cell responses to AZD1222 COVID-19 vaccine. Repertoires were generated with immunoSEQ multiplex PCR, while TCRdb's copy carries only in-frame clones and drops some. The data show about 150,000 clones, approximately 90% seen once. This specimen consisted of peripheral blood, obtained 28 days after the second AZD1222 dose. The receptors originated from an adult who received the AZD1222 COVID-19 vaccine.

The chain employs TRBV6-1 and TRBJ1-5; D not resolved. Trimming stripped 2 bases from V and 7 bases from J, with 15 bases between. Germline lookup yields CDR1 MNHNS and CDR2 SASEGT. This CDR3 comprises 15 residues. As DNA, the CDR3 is TGTGCCAGCAGTGAACTCCGCCGAGGGTCCCAGCCCCAGCATTTT. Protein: CASSELRRGSQPQHF.

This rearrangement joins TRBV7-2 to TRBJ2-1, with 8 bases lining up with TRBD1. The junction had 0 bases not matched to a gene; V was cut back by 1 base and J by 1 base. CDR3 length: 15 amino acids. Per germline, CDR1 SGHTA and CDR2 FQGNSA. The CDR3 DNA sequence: TGTGCCAGCAGCTTAGGGACAGGGTCCTACAATGAGCAGTTCTTC. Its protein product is CASSLGTGSYNEQFF.

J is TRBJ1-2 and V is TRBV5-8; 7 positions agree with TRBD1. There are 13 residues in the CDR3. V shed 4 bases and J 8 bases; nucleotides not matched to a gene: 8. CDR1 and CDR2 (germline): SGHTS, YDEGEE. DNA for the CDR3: TGTGCCAGCAGCAACGACAGGGTAGTCGGCTACACCTTC. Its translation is CASSNDRVVGYTF.

CDR3 in amino acids: CASRTANSPLHF. The CDR3 DNA reads as TGTGCCAGCCGGACAGCCAATTCACCCCTCCACTTT. The V gene is TRBV3-1 (or the pseudogene TRBV3-2), the J gene TRBJ1-6; TRBD1 might be the D (6 bases). Looked up from germline, CDR1 is LGHDT and CDR2 is YNNKEL (reference sequence). The CDR3 runs to 12 residues. Trimming cost V 8 bases and J 7 bases, with 9 bases left between them.

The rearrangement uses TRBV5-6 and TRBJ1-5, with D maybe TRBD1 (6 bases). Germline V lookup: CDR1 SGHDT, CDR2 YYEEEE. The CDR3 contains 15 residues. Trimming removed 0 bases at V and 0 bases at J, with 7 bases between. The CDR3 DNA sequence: TGTGCCAGCAGCTTGGAGGGGGGTAGCAATCAGCCCCAGCATTTT. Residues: CASSLEGGSNQPQHF.

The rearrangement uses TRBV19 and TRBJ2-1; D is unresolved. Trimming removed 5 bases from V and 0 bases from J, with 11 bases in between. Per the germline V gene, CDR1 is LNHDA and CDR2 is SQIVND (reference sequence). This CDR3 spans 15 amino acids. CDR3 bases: TGTGCCAGTAGTCGAAGCCCCAGCTCCTACAATGAGCAGTTCTTC. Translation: CASSRSPSSYNEQFF.

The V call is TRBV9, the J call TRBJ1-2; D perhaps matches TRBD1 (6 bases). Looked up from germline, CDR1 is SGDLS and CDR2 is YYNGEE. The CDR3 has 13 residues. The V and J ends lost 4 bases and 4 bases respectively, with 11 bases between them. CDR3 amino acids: CASSPTGIYGYTF. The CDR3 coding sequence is TGTGCCAGCAGCCCCACAGGGATCTATGGCTACACCTTC. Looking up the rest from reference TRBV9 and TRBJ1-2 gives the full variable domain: DSGVTQTPKHLITATGQRVTLRCSPRSGDLSVYWYQQSLDQGLQFLIQYYNGEERAKGNILERFSAQQFPDLHSELNLSSLELGDSALYFCASSPTGIYGYTFGSGTRLTVV.

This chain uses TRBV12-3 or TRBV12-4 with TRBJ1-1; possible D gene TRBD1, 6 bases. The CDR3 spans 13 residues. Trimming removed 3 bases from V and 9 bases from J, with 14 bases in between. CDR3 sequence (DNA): TGTGCCAGCAGTTTTGGGGGGGCTAGGAAAGCTTTCTTT. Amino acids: CASSFGGARKAFF.

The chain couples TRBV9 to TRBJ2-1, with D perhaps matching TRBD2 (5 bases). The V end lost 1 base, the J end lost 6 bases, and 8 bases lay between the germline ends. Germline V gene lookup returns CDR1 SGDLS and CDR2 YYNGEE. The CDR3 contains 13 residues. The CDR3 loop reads CASSVSGVNEQFF. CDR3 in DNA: TGTGCCAGCAGCGTATCCGGGGTCAATGAGCAGTTCTTC.